This entry lists 14 T cell receptor beta chains sequenced from one sample in a study of immune evolution from preneoplasia to lung adenocarcinoma. Clones were read by immunoSEQ multiplex PCR, and TCRdb kept only the in-frame ones, dropping some. Seen here are about 10,000 clones, 78% observed once, and the top ten hold roughly 3.6%. Sequenced input: FFPE minimally invasive lung adenocarcinoma tissue. These receptors came from a person aged 60 to 80 with lung adenocarcinoma.

The V and J genes are TRBV11-2 and TRBJ2-2, with D hard to call. V lost 5 bases, J lost 9 bases, and 13 bases lay in between. The CDR3 loop spans 13 amino acids. Germline assignment: CDR1 SGHAT and CDR2 FQNNGV. Here the CDR3 reads CASSIYGSRELFF. The DNA of the CDR3 is TGTGCCAGCAGCATATACGGTTCCCGGGAGCTGTTTTTT.

V gene TRBV4-2 combines with J gene TRBJ1-1; D call uncertain. The CDR3 consists of 13 residues. Trimming took 0 bases from V and 2 from J, leaving 4 bases between them. Germline V gives CDR1 LGHNA, CDR2 YNFKEQ. In nucleotides, the CDR3 is TGTGCCAGCAGCCAAGACACCAACACTGAAGCTTTCTTT. Its translation is CASSQDTNTEAFF.

The V gene is TRBV14, the J gene TRBJ2-7; 9 bases match TRBD2. CDR1 SGHDN and CDR2 FVKESK come from the germline V gene. The junction had 9 bases not matched to a gene; V was cut back by 2 bases and J by 1 base. The CDR3 is 17 amino acids. The CDR3 nucleotides are TGTGCCAGCAGCCAAACCAGGAGTCTAGCGGGGTCCTACGAGCAGTACTTC. This translates into CASSQTRSLAGSYEQYF.

Only a few counts were recorded for this clone. The V call is TRBV27, the J call TRBJ2-6, with a tentative D call TRBD1 (6 bases). The CDR3 has 15 amino acids. V was cut by 7 bases and J by 0 bases, with 10 bases left in between. Germline assignment: CDR1 MNHEY and CDR2 SMNVEV (reference sequence). The CDR3 DNA reads TGTGCCAGCACCGCGGACAGCTCTGGGGCCAACGTCCTGACTTTC. Amino acid sequence: CASTADSSGANVLTF.

J is TRBJ2-7 and V is TRBV19; 11 nucleotides line up with TRBD2. Unmatched junction bases numbered 3, after V lost 6 bases and J lost 5 bases. CDR3 size: 13 residues. Germline V gene lookup returns CDR1 LNHDA and CDR2 SQIVND (reference sequence). The CDR3 DNA reads as TGTGCCAGTAGACTAGCGGGAGTGGACGAGCAGTACTTC. Residues: CASRLAGVDEQYF.

The chain links TRBV19 to TRBJ2-7, with 9 bases that match TRBD1. The CDR3 consists of 14 residues. V lost 7 bases, J lost 5 bases, and 9 bases stayed unmatched. Germline assignment: CDR1 LNHDA and CDR2 SQIVND (reference sequence). The CDR3 spells CASKRTGAVNEQYF. CDR3 in DNA: TGTGCCAGTAAAAGGACAGGGGCTGTCAACGAGCAGTACTTC.

The V gene is TRBV6-5, the J gene TRBJ1-1; 10 bases match TRBD1. The CDR3 loop spans 13 amino acids. CDR1 is MNHEY and CDR2 is SVGAGI in the germline V gene. With V trimmed by 6 bases and J by 11 bases, 9 bases remained unmatched. The CDR3 loop reads CASSVTGGPSAFF. The CDR3 region has the DNA TGTGCCAGCAGCGTGACAGGGGGCCCTTCGGCTTTCTTT.

The chain couples TRBV30 to TRBJ2-1; D perhaps matches TRBD1 (6 bases). The V end lost 2 bases, the J end lost 0 bases, and 11 bases lay between the germline ends. The CDR3 consists of 15 residues. Germline V gene lookup returns CDR1 GTSNPN and CDR2 SVGIG (reference sequence). The CDR3 nucleotides read TGTGCCTGGAGTCGAGGACAGAGCTCCTACAATGAGCAGTTCTTC. It specifies CAWSRGQSSYNEQFF.

The chain combines TRBV29-1 with TRBJ2-3, with D possibly being TRBD2 (5 bases). Trimming removed 1 base at V and 2 bases at J, with 13 bases between. This CDR3 is 15 amino acids long. Germline V gives CDR1 SQVTM, CDR2 ANQGSEA. The CDR3 coding sequence is TGCAGCGTTGAAGCCACTTTCGGGAACACAGATACGCAGTATTTT. Residues: CSVEATFGNTDTQYF.

J is TRBJ2-1 and V is TRBV4-2; TRBD2 might be the D (6 bases). The CDR3 is made up of 17 amino acids. Trimming left V 0 bases short and J 2 bases short, with 14 bases between. From germline, CDR1 is LGHNA and CDR2 YNFKEQ. The DNA of the CDR3 is TGTGCCAGCAGCCAAGATTACGGAGGGCCCCCCTACAATGAGCAGTTCTTC. Its translation is CASSQDYGGPPYNEQFF.

The chain is built from TRBV9 and TRBJ1-6, with D possibly being TRBD1 (5 bases). CDR3 length: 16 amino acids. Germline V lookup: CDR1 SGDLS, CDR2 YYNGEE. V shed 0 bases and J shed 2 bases, with 9 bases lying between them. The CDR3, as DNA: TGTGCCAGCAGCGTAGCGGGGGATACCTATAATTCACCCCTCCACTTT. Its translation: CASSVAGDTYNSPLHF.

This sequence joins TRBV7-2 and TRBJ2-7; 11 bases match TRBD2. Trimming removed 6 bases from V and 7 bases from J; junction bases left unmatched: 8. The CDR3 length is 14 residues. CDR1 and CDR2 from the germline V gene are SGHTA and FQGNSA. CDR3 loop: CASSRGLAGWEQYF. For the CDR3, the DNA is TGTGCCAGCAGTCGCGGACTAGCGGGTTGGGAGCAGTACTTC.

V gene TRBV7-3 combines with J gene TRBJ2-3; tentatively, D is TRBD2 (6 bases). Deletions cut 2 bases from V and 8 bases from J, with 8 bases between. CDR3 length equals 12 residues. The germline V gene has CDR1 SGHTA and CDR2 FQGTGA. DNA for the CDR3: TGTGCCAGCAGCTTAGTCGGGGGTACGCAGTATTTT. It yields the protein CASSLVGGTQYF.

The V call is TRBV19, the J call TRBJ2-7; D might be TRBD2 (5 bases). Trimming removed 5 bases at V and 4 bases at J, with 15 bases between. The CDR3 runs to 14 residues. The germline V gene has CDR1 LNHDA and CDR2 SQIVND (reference sequence). Here the CDR3 DNA reads TGTGCCAGTAGTGAACCGGGAACCTCGTACGAGCAGTACTTC. It translates to CASSEPGTSYEQYF.